The TCR beta chain described here comes from a study of T cell repertoires in cytomegalovirus infection. At the level of the study: It was the public TCR beta signatures that indicated both CMV infection and matching HLA type.

This clonotype was counted only a few times. Its antigen is undetermined. One entry per CDR3 protein results from TCRdb running MiXCR on the reads. The sample has roughly 230,000 distinct CDR3 sequences, about 15% seen once. The CDR3 totals 16 residues. Looked up from germline, CDR1 is SGHDN and CDR2 is FVKESK. Between the trimmed V and J ends, which lost 0 bases and 3 bases, there was a span of 13 bases. Study-wide findings and caveats: Accumulated public TCR beta family frequency recognized individuals carrying CMV together with the relevant HLA. It was HLA-C-restricted CMV-specific TCR beta clonotypes that dominated the response ex vivo.

V and J are TRBV14 and TRBJ2-3; perhaps D is TRBD1 or TRBD2 (5 bases each). This TCR was sampled from a human donor in good health (CMV status not recorded). Some clones in this sample may be carry-over from other donors' samples. The sequencing sample was made of CD8+ T cells from PBMCs. This chain's CDR3 is CASSQEGERRTDTQYF. The CDR3, as DNA: TGTGCCAGCAGCCAAGAAGGGGAGCGTAGAACAGATACGCAGTATTTT. Supplemented by reference TRBV14 and TRBJ2-3, the full variable domain reads EAGVTQFPSHSVIEKGQTVTLRCDPISGHDNLYWYRRVMGKEIKFLLHFVKESKQDESGMPNNRFLAERTGGTYSTLKVQPAELEDSGVYFCASSQEGERRTDTQYFGPGTRLTVL.